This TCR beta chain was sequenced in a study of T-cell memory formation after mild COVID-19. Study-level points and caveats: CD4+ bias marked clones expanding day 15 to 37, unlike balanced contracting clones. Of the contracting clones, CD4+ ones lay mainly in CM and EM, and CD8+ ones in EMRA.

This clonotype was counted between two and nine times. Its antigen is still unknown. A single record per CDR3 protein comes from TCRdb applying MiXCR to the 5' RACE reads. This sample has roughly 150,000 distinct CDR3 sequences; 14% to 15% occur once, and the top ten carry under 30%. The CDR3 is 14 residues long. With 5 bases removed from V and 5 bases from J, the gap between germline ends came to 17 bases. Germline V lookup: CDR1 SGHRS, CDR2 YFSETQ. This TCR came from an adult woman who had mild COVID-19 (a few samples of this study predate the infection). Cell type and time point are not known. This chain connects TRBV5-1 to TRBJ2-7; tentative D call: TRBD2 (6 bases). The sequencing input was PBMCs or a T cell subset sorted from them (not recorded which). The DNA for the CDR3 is TGCGCCAGCAGTTCAACGTGGGGAGGAAACGAGCAGTACTTC. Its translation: CASSSTWGGNEQYF.